The present entry profiles one TCR beta chain with its context. This sample is part of a study of blood T cell repertoires in COVID-19. The method was immunoSEQ multiplex PCR; TCRdb's version includes in-frame clones alone and lacks a portion of them. The sample contains 200,000 or so clones, roughly four fifths of which appear only once. With 6 bases removed from V and 6 bases from J, the gap between germline ends came to 17 bases. Germline values: CDR1 LGHNA, CDR2 YNFKEQ. CDR3 length equals 15 residues. The sequencing sample was made of PBMCs or T cells enriched from blood (not recorded which). J is TRBJ2-2 and V is TRBV4-2; D perhaps matches TRBD2 (7 bases). The source is a man in his sixties who had recovered from COVID-19. In DNA, the CDR3 is TGTGCCAGCAGTCGCGAAGGAGGGGGGGCCGGGGAGCTGTTTTTT. This encodes CASSREGGGAGELFF.